Listed below are T cell receptor beta chains from one sample, sequenced in a study of shared clonotypes between healthy human individuals. Sequencing was performed with immunoSEQ multiplex PCR; in TCRdb, only in-frame clones are kept and a portion is missing. The data contain some 1 million clones, more than 60% of them singletons. Sequencing was done on a sample of memory CD4+ T cells sorted from blood. These receptors were taken from a man aged 18-30 years in good health. Each CDR3 is given with its conserved first and last residue. D genes are given only for firm matches. Rows may omit the clone size; those that give it use once, few, many or a size class.

>.|TRBJ2-5|TRBV4-3|.
CASSQDLQPTQYF
TGCGCCAGCAGCCAAGATCTGCAGCCGACCCAGTACTTC
>.|TRBJ2-3|TRBV19|.
CASRPPAADTQYF
TGTGCCAGTCGTCCCCCGGCGGCAGATACGCAGTATTTT
>.|TRBJ1-6|TRBV6-5|.
CASSYITDNSPLHF
TGTGCCAGCAGTTACATCACGGATAATTCACCCCTCCACTTT
>.|TRBJ2-1|TRBV5-1|.
CASSLGEGVEEQFF
TGCGCCAGCAGCTTGGGCGAAGGGGTTGAGGAGCAGTTCTTC
>TRBD1|TRBJ1-5|TRBV5-4|.
CASSRDRGQPQHF
TGTGCCAGCAGTAGGGACAGGGGACAGCCCCAGCATTTT
>TRBD2|TRBJ2-2|TRBV10-3|.
CAISESTGGTGELFF
TGTGCCATCAGTGAGTCGACGGGGGGGACCGGGGAGCTGTTTTTT
>TRBD1|TRBJ1-4|TRBV4-1|.
CASSLTGTGREKLFF
TGCGCCAGCAGCCTAACCGGGACAGGGAGGGAAAAACTGTTTTTT
>TRBD2|TRBJ2-7|TRBV5-1|.
CASSPTGPSGRGIYEQYF
TGCGCCAGCAGCCCGACAGGACCTAGCGGGAGAGGAATTTACGAGCAGTACTTC
>TRBD2|TRBJ2-3|TRBV7-8|.
CASSPTRTGLSGGGSRDTQYF
TGTGCCAGCAGCCCCACCAGGACGGGTTTAAGCGGGGGGGGCTCTCGGGATACGCAGTATTTT
>.|TRBJ1-2|TRBV6-1|many
CASSEGSGGGYGYTF
TGTGCCAGCAGTGAAGGGTCGGGTGGGGGCTATGGCTACACCTTC
>TRBD1|TRBJ1-5|TRBV7-8|.
CASSLLGTGGISRNQPQHF
TGTGCCAGCAGCTTATTAGGGACAGGGGGCATTAGTAGGAATCAGCCCCAGCATTTT
>.|TRBJ2-5|TRBV7-9|once
CASSLWRQQRTETQYF
TGTGCCAGCAGCTTATGGAGACAGCAACGAACAGAGACCCAGTACTTC
>.|TRBJ2-7|TRBV20-1|.
CSALRSYEQYF
TGCAGTGCCCTGCGGTCCTACGAGCAGTACTTC
>.|TRBJ2-5|TRBV2|.
CASSPVPRGTQYF
TGTGCCAGCAGCCCCGTCCCTAGAGGGACCCAGTACTTC
>.|TRBJ2-1|TRBV7-8|.
CASSRSTGQTSYNEQFF
TGTGCCAGCAGCCGCTCCACGGGGCAGACCTCCTACAATGAGCAGTTCTTC
>TRBD1|TRBJ2-1|TRBV2|.
CASRGDSLYNEQFF
TGTGCCAGCAGGGGGGACAGCCTCTACAATGAGCAGTTCTTC
>.|TRBJ1-1|TRBV9|few
CASEPTENTEAFF
TGTGCCAGCGAACCTACCGAGAACACTGAAGCTTTCTTT
>.|TRBJ1-3|TRBV11-2|.
CASSLAGEGKGNTIYF
TGTGCCAGCAGCTTAGCTGGCGAGGGAAAAGGAAACACCATATATTTT
>.|TRBJ1-2|TRBV19|.
CASSLTGVSGYTF
TGTGCCAGTAGCCTGACGGGGGTAAGCGGCTACACCTTC
>.|TRBJ2-1|TRBV4-3|few
CASSQDSSSYNEQFF
TGCGCCAGCAGCCAAGACAGCAGCTCCTACAATGAGCAGTTCTTC
>TRBD1|TRBJ1-1|TRBV7-2|once
CASSSQGAMNTEAFF
TGTGCCAGCAGCTCACAGGGGGCTATGAACACTGAAGCTTTCTTT
>TRBD1|TRBJ1-5|TRBV6-5|.
CASGPWQGDQPQHF
TGTGCCAGCGGACCCTGGCAGGGGGATCAGCCCCAGCATTTT
>.|TRBJ1-1|TRBV5-1|few
CASSSGTTPPEAFF
TGCGCCAGCAGCTCGGGGACAACTCCCCCTGAAGCTTTCTTT
>TRBD2|TRBJ2-2|TRBV28|many
CASSLGGRRSGELFF
TGTGCCAGCAGTTTGGGAGGGAGGAGGAGCGGGGAGCTGTTTTTT
>.|TRBJ1-3|TRBV21-1|.
CASSNSGPRSGNTIYF
TGTGCCAGCAGCAACTCGGGGCCCCGCTCTGGAAACACCATATATTTT
>.|TRBJ2-7|TRBV7-9|.
CASSPQGTSSYEQYF
TGTGCCAGCAGCCCGCAGGGAACTAGCTCCTACGAGCAGTACTTC
>.|TRBJ2-2|TRBV11-2|.
CASSPFLTGRTGELFF
TGTGCCAGCAGCCCCTTCCTGACAGGGAGGACCGGGGAGCTGTTTTTT
>TRBD1|TRBJ1-3|TRBV30|.
CAWSQGAGNTIYF
TGTGCCTGGAGTCAGGGGGCTGGAAACACCATATATTTT
>.|TRBJ2-3|TRBV6-1|.
CASSARPTKGDTQYF
TGTGCCAGCAGTGCCAGACCTACAAAGGGGGATACGCAGTATTTT
>.|TRBJ2-5|TRBV5-1|.
CASSLQGGYGETQYF
TGCGCCAGCAGCTTGCAGGGAGGATATGGCGAGACCCAGTACTTC
>TRBD1|TRBJ1-1|TRBV2|.
CASRLTGAVGTEAFF
TGTGCCAGCAGATTGACAGGGGCGGTAGGCACTGAAGCTTTCTTT
>.|TRBJ1-2|TRBV19|few
CASSWQAANYGYTF
TGTGCCAGTAGTTGGCAGGCCGCTAACTATGGCTACACCTTC
>TRBD1|TRBJ1-2|TRBV5-1|.
CASSSGQGENYGYTF
TGCGCCAGCAGCTCCGGACAGGGGGAGAACTATGGCTACACCTTC
>.|TRBJ1-5|TRBV18|.
CASSRDLGSNQPQHF
TGTGCCAGCTCCCGGGACCTTGGGAGCAATCAGCCCCAGCATTTT
>.|TRBJ1-5|TRBV7-8|.
CASSRDPRDQPQHF
TGTGCCAGCAGCCGGGACCCCAGGGATCAGCCCCAGCATTTT
>.|TRBJ2-1|TRBV5-6|.
CASSLVGVFNEQFF
TGTGCCAGCAGCTTGGTGGGGGTATTCAATGAGCAGTTCTTC
>.|TRBJ1-6|TRBV5-6|.
CASSLGRGNSPLHF
TGTGCCAGCAGCTTGGGCAGGGGAAATTCACCCCTCCACTTT
>.|TRBJ1-2|TRBV28|many
CASGNRESGYTF
TGTGCCAGCGGCAACAGGGAGAGCGGCTACACCTTC
>.|TRBJ1-3|TRBV18|.
CASSPAISGNTIYF
TGTGCCAGCTCACCGGCTATCTCTGGAAACACCATATATTTT
>TRBD1|TRBJ2-7|TRBV2|.
CASSATGAGTYEQYF
TGTGCCAGCAGCGCGACAGGGGCCGGAACCTACGAGCAGTACTTC
>TRBD1|TRBJ1-4|TRBV5-6|.
CASSFGQGAVEKLFF
TGTGCCAGCAGCTTTGGACAGGGGGCCGTTGAAAAACTGTTTTTT
>.|TRBJ1-3|TRBV19|.
CASSISAGNTIYF
TGTGCCAGTAGTATATCCGCTGGAAACACCATATATTTT
>.|TRBJ2-5|TRBV6-1|many
CASSEVVSSGTQYF
TGTGCCAGCAGTGAAGTTGTTAGCAGTGGGACCCAGTACTTC
>.|TRBJ2-7|TRBV15|.
CATSRDRVQYEQYF
TGTGCCACCAGCAGGGATAGGGTTCAGTACGAGCAGTACTTC
>TRBD2|TRBJ2-1|TRBV6-5|few
CASRGSGGDEQFF
TGTGCCAGCAGGGGTAGCGGGGGGGATGAGCAGTTCTTC
>TRBD1|TRBJ2-3|TRBV9|.
CASTTDRDDTDTQYF
TGTGCCAGCACAACAGACAGGGATGACACAGATACGCAGTATTTT
>TRBD1|TRBJ2-6|TRBV27|.
CASSPQGAGANVLTF
TGTGCCAGCAGTCCCCAGGGGGCTGGGGCCAACGTCCTGACTTTC
>TRBD1|TRBJ2-2|TRBV5-5|.
CASSEGQGTYTGELFF
TGTGCCAGCAGCGAGGGACAGGGGACTTACACCGGGGAGCTGTTTTTT